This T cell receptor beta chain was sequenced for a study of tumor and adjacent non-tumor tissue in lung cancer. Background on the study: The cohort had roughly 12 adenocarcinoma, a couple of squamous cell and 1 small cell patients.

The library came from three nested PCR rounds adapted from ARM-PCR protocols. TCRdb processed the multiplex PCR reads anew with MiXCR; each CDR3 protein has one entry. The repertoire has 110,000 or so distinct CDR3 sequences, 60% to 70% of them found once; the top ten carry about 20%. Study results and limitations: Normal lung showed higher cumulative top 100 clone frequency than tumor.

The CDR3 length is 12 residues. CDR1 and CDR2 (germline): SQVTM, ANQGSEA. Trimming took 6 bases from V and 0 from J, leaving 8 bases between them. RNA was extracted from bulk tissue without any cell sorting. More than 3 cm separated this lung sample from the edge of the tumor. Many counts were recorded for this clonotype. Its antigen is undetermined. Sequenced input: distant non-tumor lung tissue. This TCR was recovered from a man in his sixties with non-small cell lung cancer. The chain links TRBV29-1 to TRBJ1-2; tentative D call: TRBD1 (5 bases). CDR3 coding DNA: TGCAGCGTCAGACAGCCTAACTATGGCTACACCTTC. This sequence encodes CSVRQPNYGYTF.